Below are 20 T cell receptor beta chains sequenced from a single sample in a study of OX40 agonist ivuxolimab in advanced cancers. Library creation used the immunoSEQ multiplex PCR assay. What TCRdb holds here is the immuneACCESS table cut down to in-frame rearrangements. Part of the clones is not present; checked against another copy, under half of the missing clones reflect an unresolved V gene, and the others are unexplained. The sample contains approximately 67,000 clones, 85% of them found a single time. The top ten constitute around 2% of the sample. The sequencing used CD4+ or CD8+ T cells sorted from blood, collected in a trial of the OX40 agonist ivuxolimab. The receptors originated from an adult with an advanced solid tumor such as melanoma, head and neck, liver or kidney cancer.

V usage is TRBV6-1 and J usage is TRBJ1-1; 7 nucleotides line up with TRBD1. Per the germline V gene, CDR1 is MNHNS and CDR2 is SASEGT. The trim removed 3 bases at V and 10 bases at J, leaving 8 bases unmatched. The CDR3 has 13 residues. CDR3 nucleotide sequence: TGTGCCAGCAGTGACCACGCAGGGGGGCGAGCTTTCTTT. Its protein product is CASSDHAGGRAFF.

CDR3 amino acids: CASSFAQGDGYTF. In DNA form, the CDR3 reads TGTGCCAGCAGTTTTGCACAGGGTGACGGCTACACCTTC. The J gene is TRBJ1-2, the V gene TRBV28; TRBD1 is a possible D gene (6 bases). With 3 bases removed from V and 8 bases from J, the gap between germline ends came to 13 bases. The germline gives CDR1 MDHEN, CDR2 SYDVKM. There are 13 residues in the CDR3.

The chain carries TRBV7-6 and TRBJ2-3; 8 bases line up with TRBD2. The V gene end was trimmed by 5 bases and the J gene end by 4 bases; junction bases not matched to a gene: 14. The germline V gene encodes CDR1 SGHVS and CDR2 FNYEAQ. The CDR3 extends over 17 amino acids. This CDR3 is CASSPMVSGSGADTQYF. The CDR3 region has the DNA TGTGCCAGCAGCCCGATGGTGAGCGGGAGTGGAGCAGATACGCAGTATTTT.

J is TRBJ2-1 and V is TRBV18; D uncertain. V was trimmed by 3 bases and J by 10 bases, leaving 10 bases between them. The germline gives CDR1 KGHSH, CDR2 LQKENI. There are 12 residues in the CDR3. CDR3 region: CASSPRMSEQFF. The CDR3 DNA follows: TGTGCCAGCTCACCTAGAATGAGCGAGCAGTTCTTC.

The chain uses TRBV18 and TRBJ2-3; a weak D match, TRBD2 (6 bases). V was pared by 4 bases and J by 1 base, with 12 bases between. This CDR3 has 15 residues. CDR1 and CDR2 (germline): KGHSH, LQKENI. The CDR3 loop is CASSLGLPGTDTQYF. CDR3 sequence (DNA): TGTGCCAGCTCACTGGGACTTCCTGGCACAGATACGCAGTATTTT.

This chain links TRBV18 with TRBJ1-2, with D possibly being TRBD1 (6 bases). CDR1 is KGHSH, CDR2 LQKENI, per germline. This CDR3 region has 19 residues. Trimming left V 3 bases short and J 0 bases short, with 23 bases between. The chain's CDR3 is CASSPSQGFQIAPNYGYTF. For the CDR3, the DNA is TGTGCCAGCTCACCTTCACAGGGTTTTCAGATCGCTCCTAACTATGGCTACACCTTC.

This clone was observed a few times. This chain uses TRBV10-3 with TRBJ1-1; D remains ambiguous. Trimming removed 10 bases from V and 0 bases from J, with 12 bases in between. The germline V gene has CDR1 ENHRY and CDR2 SYGVKD. The CDR3 consists of 13 residues. The CDR3 DNA sequence: TGTGCCACCTCGGAGGGCTTGAACACTGAAGCTTTCTTT. Amino acids: CATSEGLNTEAFF.

This clone was found once. DNA of the CDR3: TGCGCCAGCAGCCTCACCGGGACTAACTCCTACAATGAGCAGTTCTTC. It specifies CASSLTGTNSYNEQFF. The chain carries TRBV5-1 and TRBJ2-1, with 7 positions matching TRBD2. The CDR3 is made up of 16 amino acids. Unmatched junction bases numbered 7, after V lost 4 bases and J lost 0 bases. Germline values: CDR1 SGHRS, CDR2 YFSETQ.

The chain combines TRBV19 with TRBJ1-5; 8 bases line up with TRBD1. Germline V gene lookup returns CDR1 LNHDA and CDR2 SQIVND (reference sequence). Germline trimming cut 5 bases from V and 6 bases from J; bases unmatched to any gene: 9. There are 15 residues in the CDR3. The CDR3 reads CASSSTGEASQPQHF. CDR3 DNA sequence: TGTGCCAGTAGTTCGACAGGGGAAGCTAGTCAGCCCCAGCATTTT.

The chain combines TRBV11-3 with TRBJ2-1; D uncertain. The germline V gene has CDR1 SGHNT and CDR2 YENEEA. Trimming cost V 2 bases and J 9 bases, with 11 bases left between them. The CDR3 totals 13 residues. The CDR3 DNA reads TGTGCCAGCAGCTTACCTTGGGGTGGTGAGCAGTTCTTC. Its protein product is CASSLPWGGEQFF. Using reference TRBV11-3 and TRBJ2-1 for the parts outside the CDR3, the full variable domain is EAGVVQSPRYKIIEKKQPVAFWCNPISGHNTLYWYLQNLGQGPELLIRYENEEAVDDSQLPKDRFSAERLKGVDSTLKIQPAELGDSAVYLCASSLPWGGEQFFGPGTRLTVL.

The V gene is TRBV28, the J gene TRBJ2-3; perhaps D is TRBD1 or TRBD2 (5 bases each). The germline CDR1 and CDR2 sequences are MDHEN and SYDVKM. With 1 base removed from V and 8 bases from J, the gap between germline ends came to 13 bases. The CDR3 totals 14 residues. The DNA for the CDR3 is TGTGCCAGCAGTTTATCTCGGGGCATGGCTACGCAGTATTTT. This sequence encodes CASSLSRGMATQYF.

The V call is TRBV29-1, the J call TRBJ2-1; no definite D call. V lost 0 bases and J lost 0, with 15 bases in between. The CDR3 spans 17 residues. The germline V gene has CDR1 SQVTM and CDR2 ANQGSEA. The CDR3 region has the DNA TGCAGCGTTGAAGAAGTCTGGGCCGGTAGCTCCTACAATGAGCAGTTCTTC. Its protein product is CSVEEVWAGSSYNEQFF.

The CDR3 reads CASSTGGLNSPLHF. CDR3 coding DNA: TGTGCCAGCTCAACTGGGGGCCTTAATTCACCCCTCCACTTT. The chain uses TRBV6-4 and TRBJ1-6; TRBD1 might be the D (6 bases). V was trimmed by 8 bases and J by 6 bases, leaving 14 bases between them. Germline assignment: CDR1 MRHNA and CDR2 SNTAGT. This CDR3 is 14 amino acids long.

As to this clone: This sample includes further DNA sequences coding for the same CDR3. The chain uses TRBV5-1 and TRBJ2-5; tentative D call: TRBD1 (6 bases). The CDR3 contains 13 residues. Germline V gene lookup returns CDR1 SGHRS and CDR2 YFSETQ. With 3 bases removed from V and 5 bases from J, the gap between germline ends came to 11 bases. The CDR3 protein is CASSSGVGETQYF. Here the CDR3 DNA reads TGCGCCAGCAGCTCAGGGGTGGGGGAGACCCAGTACTTC.

This clone has just a few counts. The J gene is TRBJ1-5, the V gene TRBV6-4, with no clear D. CDR3 size: 15 residues. Germline CDR1 MRHNA, CDR2 SNTAGT. V lost 6 bases and J 0 bases, leaving 12 bases between the germline ends. The CDR3 reads CASRYSPYSNQPQHF. The CDR3 DNA follows: TGTGCCAGCAGGTATTCCCCGTATAGCAATCAGCCCCAGCATTTT.

In the case of this clone: This could be a read error, since a much larger clone is one nucleotide away. Other DNA sequences within the sample encode an identical CDR3. This chain uses TRBV7-9 with TRBJ1-1; the match to TRBD1 covers 8 bases. There are 13 residues in the CDR3. The germline CDR1 and CDR2 sequences are SEHNR and FQNEAQ (reference sequence). The DNA for the CDR3 is TGTGCCAGCAGCCGACAGGGGTTGGCTGAGGCTTTCTTT. This translates into CASSRQGLAEAFF.

This chain uses TRBV2 with TRBJ2-3; 7 nucleotides match TRBD2. Looked up from germline, CDR1 is SNHLY and CDR2 is FYNNEI. Losses at the gene ends were 2 bases for V and 6 bases for J; bases not matched to a gene: 11. This CDR3 is 16 amino acids long. CDR3 sequence reads: CASSERIGLVSDTQYF. CDR3 nucleotides: TGTGCCAGCAGTGAAAGGATAGGACTAGTCTCGGATACGCAGTATTTT.

The chain couples TRBV6-1 to TRBJ2-5, with unresolved D. Germline lookup yields CDR1 MNHNS and CDR2 SASEGT. Trimming removed 5 bases from V and 6 bases from J, with 19 bases in between. The CDR3 sequence is 15 residues long. The CDR3 nucleotides read TGTGCCAGCAGTTCTGAAACGACTGTACGGAAGACCCAGTACTTC. It yields the protein CASSSETTVRKTQYF.

The V gene is TRBV28, the J gene TRBJ1-4; D unclear. The CDR3 loop spans 12 amino acids. V lost 7 bases and J lost 1, with 4 bases in between. The germline gives CDR1 MDHEN, CDR2 SYDVKM. The CDR3 sequence is CASMGTNEKLFF. CDR3 nucleotide sequence: TGTGCCAGCATGGGAACTAATGAAAAACTGTTTTTT.

With regard to this clone: The junction departs from germline at one end; a sequencing error may be responsible. The chain couples TRBV29-1 to TRBJ1-4; tentatively, D is TRBD1 (5 bases). The CDR3 loop spans 14 amino acids. Per germline, CDR1 SQVTM and CDR2 ANQGSEA. The CDR3 is CSVPSGGTSEKLFF. As DNA, the CDR3 is TGCAGCGTGCCTAGCGGGGGTACTAGTGAAAAACTGTTTTTT. Together with reference TRBV29-1 and TRBJ1-4, the CDR3 gives the full variable domain: SAVISQKPSRDICQRGTSLTIQCQVDSQVTMMFWYRQQPGQSLTLIATANQGSEATYESGFVIDKFPISRPNLTFSTLTVSNMSPEDSSIYLCSVPSGGTSEKLFFGSGTQLSVL.